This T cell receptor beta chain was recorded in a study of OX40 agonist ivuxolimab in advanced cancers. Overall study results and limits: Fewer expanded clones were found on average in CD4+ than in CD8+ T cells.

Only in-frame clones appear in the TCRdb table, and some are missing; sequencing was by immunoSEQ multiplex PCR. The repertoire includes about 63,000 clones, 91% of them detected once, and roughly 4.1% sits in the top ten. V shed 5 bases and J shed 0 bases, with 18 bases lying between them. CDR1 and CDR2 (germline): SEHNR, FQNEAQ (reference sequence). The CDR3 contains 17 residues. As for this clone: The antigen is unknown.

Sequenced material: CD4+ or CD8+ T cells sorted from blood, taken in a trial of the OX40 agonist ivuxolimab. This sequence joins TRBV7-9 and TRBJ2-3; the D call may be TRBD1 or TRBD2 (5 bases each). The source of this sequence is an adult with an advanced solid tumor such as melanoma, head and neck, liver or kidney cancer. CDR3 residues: CASSGSPGRASTDTQYF. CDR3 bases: TGTGCCAGCAGCGGTTCGCCGGGGCGTGCTAGCACAGATACGCAGTATTTT.